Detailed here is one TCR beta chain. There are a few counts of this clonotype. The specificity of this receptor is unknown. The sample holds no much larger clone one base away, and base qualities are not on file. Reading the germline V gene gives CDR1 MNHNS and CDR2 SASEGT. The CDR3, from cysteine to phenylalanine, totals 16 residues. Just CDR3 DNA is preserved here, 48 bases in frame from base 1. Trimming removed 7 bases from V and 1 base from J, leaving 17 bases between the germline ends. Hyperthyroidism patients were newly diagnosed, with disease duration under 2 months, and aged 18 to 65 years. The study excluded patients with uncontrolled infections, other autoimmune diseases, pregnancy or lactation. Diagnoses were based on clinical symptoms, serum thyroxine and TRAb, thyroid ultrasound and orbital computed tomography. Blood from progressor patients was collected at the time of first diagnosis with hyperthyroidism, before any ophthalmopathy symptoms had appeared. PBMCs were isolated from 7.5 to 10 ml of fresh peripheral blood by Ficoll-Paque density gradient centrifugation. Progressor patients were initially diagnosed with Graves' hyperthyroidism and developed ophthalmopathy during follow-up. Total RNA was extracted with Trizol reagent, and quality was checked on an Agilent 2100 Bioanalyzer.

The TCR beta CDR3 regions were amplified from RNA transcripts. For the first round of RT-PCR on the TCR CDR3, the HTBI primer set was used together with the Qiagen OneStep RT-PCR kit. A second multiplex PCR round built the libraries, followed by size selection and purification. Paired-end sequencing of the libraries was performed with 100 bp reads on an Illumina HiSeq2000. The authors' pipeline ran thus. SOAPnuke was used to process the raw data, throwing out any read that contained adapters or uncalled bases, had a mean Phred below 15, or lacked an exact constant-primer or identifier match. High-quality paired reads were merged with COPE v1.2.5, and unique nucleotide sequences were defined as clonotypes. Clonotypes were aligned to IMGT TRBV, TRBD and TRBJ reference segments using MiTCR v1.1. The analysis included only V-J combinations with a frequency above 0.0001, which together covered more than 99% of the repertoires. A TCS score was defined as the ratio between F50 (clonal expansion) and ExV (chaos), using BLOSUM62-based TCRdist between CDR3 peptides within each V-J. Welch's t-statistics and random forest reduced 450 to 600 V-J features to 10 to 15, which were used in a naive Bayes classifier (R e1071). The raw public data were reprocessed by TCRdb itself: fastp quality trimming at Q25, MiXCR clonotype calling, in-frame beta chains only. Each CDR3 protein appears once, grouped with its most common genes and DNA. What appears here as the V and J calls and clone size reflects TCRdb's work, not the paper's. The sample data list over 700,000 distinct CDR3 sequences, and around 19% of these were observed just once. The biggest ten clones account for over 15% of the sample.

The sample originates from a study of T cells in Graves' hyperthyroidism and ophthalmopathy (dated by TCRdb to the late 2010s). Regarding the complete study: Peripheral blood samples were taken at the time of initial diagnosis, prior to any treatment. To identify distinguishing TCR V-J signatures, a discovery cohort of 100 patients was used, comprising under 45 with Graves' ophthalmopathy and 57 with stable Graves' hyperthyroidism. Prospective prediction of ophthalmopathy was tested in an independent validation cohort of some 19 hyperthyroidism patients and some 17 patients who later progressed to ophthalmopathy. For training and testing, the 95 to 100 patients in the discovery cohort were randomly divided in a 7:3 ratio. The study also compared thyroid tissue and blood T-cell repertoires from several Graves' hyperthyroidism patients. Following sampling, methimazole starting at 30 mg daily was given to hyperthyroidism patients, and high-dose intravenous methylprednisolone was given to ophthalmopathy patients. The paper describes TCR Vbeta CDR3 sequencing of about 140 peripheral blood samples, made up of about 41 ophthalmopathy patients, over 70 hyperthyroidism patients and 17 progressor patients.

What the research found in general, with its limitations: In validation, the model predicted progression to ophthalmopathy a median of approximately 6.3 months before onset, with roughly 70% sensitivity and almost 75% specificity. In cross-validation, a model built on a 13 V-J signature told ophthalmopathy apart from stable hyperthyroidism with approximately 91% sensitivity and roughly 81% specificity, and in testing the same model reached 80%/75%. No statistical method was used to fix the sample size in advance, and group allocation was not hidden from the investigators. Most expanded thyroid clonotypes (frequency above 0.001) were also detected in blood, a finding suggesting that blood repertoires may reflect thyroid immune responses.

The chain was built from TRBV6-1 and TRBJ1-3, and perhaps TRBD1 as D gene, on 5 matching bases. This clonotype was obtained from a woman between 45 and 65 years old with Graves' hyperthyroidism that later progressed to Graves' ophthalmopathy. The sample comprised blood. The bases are TGTGCCAGCACCACGGTCGGGGGTTGGTCTGGAAACACCATATATTTT. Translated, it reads CASTTVGGWSGNTIYF.